The T cell receptor beta chain described here comes from a study of blood T cell dynamics during melanoma immunotherapy. TCRdb keeps only in-frame clones here, not all; method: immunoSEQ multiplex PCR. The sample contains 13,000 or so clones, roughly 89% of which appear only once. Regarding time point: pre-treatment baseline. Sample: blood, taken from a patient treated with checkpoint blockade. This receptor was obtained from a human donor with melanoma.

The CDR3 sequence: CASSPLIGGGNTGELFF. The CDR3 DNA reads TGTGCCAGTAGTCCCCTTATAGGTGGAGGGAACACCGGGGAGCTGTTTTTT. This chain links TRBV19 with TRBJ2-2; possible D gene TRBD2, 5 bases. Germline V CDR1 and CDR2: LNHDA, SQIVND (reference sequence). CDR3 length: 17 residues. With 5 bases removed from V and 1 base from J, the gap between germline ends came to 17 bases.